This T cell receptor beta chain was identified during a study of T-cell reconstitution after alpha-beta-depleted transplantation in children. The library targeted TCRbeta and was prepared with unique molecular identifiers. Via MiXCR, TCRdb re-called the PCR reads, giving one row per CDR3 protein. In the table there are a few hundred thousand distinct CDR3 sequences, around a tenth of which are singletons. This clonotype has only a few counts. Sequencing used PBMCs from the stem cell graft donor, obtained from the stem cell graft. This TCR was recovered from a human donor who donated a stem cell graft to a child with acute lymphoblastic leukemia.

CDR3 residues: CASRAGSPYEQYF. DNA of the CDR3: TGTGCCAGCAGAGCAGGGAGCCCCTACGAGCAGTACTTC. The V call is TRBV27, the J call TRBJ2-7; the D gene could be TRBD1 or TRBD2 (5 bases each). The germline V gene has CDR1 MNHEY and CDR2 SMNVEV (reference sequence). CDR3 length: 13 amino acids. Trimming took off 6 bases at V and 2 bases at J, with 11 bases between the two ends.